This entry lists 30 T cell receptor beta chains sequenced from one sample in a study of human T cells and chemical hapten exposure. In TCRdb, the RACE reads were re-called with MiXCR into one record per CDR3 protein. Among around 250,000 distinct CDR3 sequences listed, about 8.1% were seen once. Stated time point: pre-sensitization, week 0. The treatment here: therapeutic diphenylcyclopropenone sensitization with weekly scalp DPC. The sequences come from whole blood, collected in connection with sensitization to the hapten diphenylcyclopropenone (DPC). The receptors here all came from a woman aged 35 to 49 with alopecia areata. Some clones in this sample may be carry-over from other donors' samples.

This clonotype was counted only a few times. The chain uses TRBV4-2 and TRBJ2-1, with D tentatively TRBD1 or TRBD2 (5 bases each). Germline assignment: CDR1 LGHNA and CDR2 YNFKEQ. The length of the CDR3 is 16 residues. V was trimmed by 4 bases and J by 0 bases, leaving 13 bases between them. The DNA for the CDR3 is TGTGCCAGCAGCCTCGGGGCGTTCCACTCCTACAATGAGCAGTTCTTC. Translation: CASSLGAFHSYNEQFF.

The chain links TRBV6-5 to TRBJ1-1; no clear D. The CDR3 has 16 residues. Between the trimmed V and J ends, which lost 0 bases and 0 bases, there was a span of 11 bases. Germline V gene sequence: CDR1 MNHEY, CDR2 SVGAGI. Here the CDR3 DNA reads TGTGCCAGCAGTTACTCGTGGAGCCCCATGAACACTGAAGCTTTCTTT. Translation: CASSYSWSPMNTEAFF.

This clonotype has just a few counts. The gene calls are TRBV11-2 and TRBJ2-3; unclear D gene. The V end was cut by 5 bases, the J end by 4 bases, with 16 bases between. CDR1 is SGHAT, CDR2 FQNNGV, per germline. This CDR3 contains 15 residues. The CDR3 sequence: CASSLRPSKADTQYF. CDR3 nucleotide sequence: TGTGCCAGCAGCCTCCGCCCGTCTAAAGCAGATACGCAGTATTTT.

The genes are TRBV11-2 and TRBJ1-2; perhaps TRBD1 as D (5 bases). From germline, CDR1 is SGHAT and CDR2 FQNNGV. The CDR3 runs 14 residues. The V and J ends lost 0 bases and 4 bases respectively, with 9 bases between them. The CDR3 protein is CASSLDPGVYGYTF. The DNA for the CDR3 is TGTGCCAGCAGCTTAGATCCGGGGGTCTATGGCTACACCTTC.

The chain employs TRBV2 and TRBJ1-5; TRBD1 matches at 9 bases. The CDR3 runs 17 residues. V lost 2 bases, J lost 1 base, and 6 bases stayed unmatched. The germline V gene has CDR1 SNHLY and CDR2 FYNNEI. The CDR3 spells CASSEFRTGGSNQPQHF. The CDR3 DNA is TGTGCCAGCAGTGAATTCCGTACAGGGGGCAGCAATCAGCCCCAGCATTTT.

This clonotype was counted only a few times. The chain is built from TRBV29-1 and TRBJ2-7; D is unclear. Looked up from germline, CDR1 is SQVTM and CDR2 is ANQGSEA. The CDR3 consists of 12 residues. Deletions cut 1 base from V and 6 bases from J, with 10 bases between. CDR3 protein: CSVEGWATEQYF. Written as DNA, the CDR3 is TGCAGCGTTGAAGGTTGGGCAACCGAGCAGTACTTC.

This clonotype was detected ten times or more. This chain joins TRBV28 and TRBJ2-7; TRBD2 is a possible D gene (6 bases). Trimming took off 8 bases at V and 7 bases at J, with 12 bases between the two ends. CDR3 length: 11 residues. Germline lookup yields CDR1 MDHEN and CDR2 SYDVKM. This CDR3 is CASSLAREQYF. In nucleotides, the CDR3 is TGTGCCAGCTCACTAGCTAGGGAGCAGTACTTC.

V and J are TRBV12-3 or TRBV12-4 and TRBJ2-1; D remains unclear. The CDR3 covers 14 residues. V was clipped by 7 bases and J by 0 bases, with 10 bases between them. In nucleotides, the CDR3 is TGTGCCAGCAAAATCCGGGCCTCCTACAATGAGCAGTTCTTC. This encodes CASKIRASYNEQFF.

A few counts support this clonotype. The J gene is TRBJ2-3, the V gene TRBV7-6; D not resolved. The V end was cut by 6 bases, the J end by 5 bases, with 9 bases between. There are 12 residues in the CDR3. Germline V gene data show CDR1 as SGHVS and CDR2 as FNYEAQ. The DNA for the CDR3 is TGTGCCAGCAGTTTCCACGGAGATACGCAGTATTTT. It is translated as CASSFHGDTQYF. Combining the CDR3 with reference TRBV7-6 and TRBJ2-3 gives the whole variable domain GAGVSQSPRYKVTKRGQDVALRCDPISGHVSLYWYRQALGQGPEFLTYFNYEAQQDKSGLPNDRFSAERPEGSISTLTIQRTEQRDSAMYRCASSFHGDTQYFGPGTRLTVL.

A few counts support this clonotype. V usage is TRBV20-1 and J usage is TRBJ1-5; D is unclear. The V gene's germline CDR1 is DFQATT and CDR2 SNEGSKA (reference sequence). The CDR3 has 15 residues. V was clipped by 5 bases and J by 0 bases, with 14 bases between them. The CDR3 here is CSASPAELSNQPQHF. The CDR3 region has the DNA TGCAGTGCTTCCCCCGCAGAGCTTAGCAATCAGCCCCAGCATTTT.

This clonotype was counted a few times. The chain links TRBV30 to TRBJ2-3; 11 bases fit TRBD2. The V segment lost 2 bases and the J segment 8 bases; nucleotides outside the gene matches: 18. The germline V gene encodes CDR1 GTSNPN and CDR2 SVGIG (reference sequence). There are 18 residues in the CDR3. The CDR3 reads CAWSRTLGVAGGPGTQYF. In DNA, the CDR3 is TGTGCCTGGAGTCGTACCCTTGGGGTAGCGGGAGGGCCAGGTACGCAGTATTTT. The variable domain in full, with the rest retrieved from reference TRBV30 and TRBJ2-3, is SQTIHQWPATLVQPVGSPLSLECTVEGTSNPNLYWYRQAAGRGLQLLFYSVGIGQISSEVPQNLSASRPQDRQFILSSKKLLLSDSGFYLCAWSRTLGVAGGPGTQYFGPGTRLTVL.

The chain combines TRBV28 with TRBJ1-1; no firm D call. The CDR3 is 14 residues long. The germline V and J ends were trimmed by 4 bases and 0 bases, with 9 bases remaining between them. Germline V gene sequence: CDR1 MDHEN, CDR2 SYDVKM. The CDR3 DNA follows: TGTGCCAGCAGTTCCGGGGTAATGAACACTGAAGCTTTCTTT. Translated, it gives CASSSGVMNTEAFF.

Comments on this clonotype: This may arise from a read error, as a much more abundant clone is one base away. The V call is TRBV28, the J call TRBJ2-7; no clear D gene. V was clipped by 7 bases and J by 7 bases, with 11 bases between them. CDR1 MDHEN and CDR2 SYDVKM come from the germline V gene. This CDR3 region has 11 residues. The CDR3 bases are TGTGCCAGCACCCGGACCAGGGAGCAGTACTTC. Its translation is CASTRTREQYF.

The sample holds a few counts of this clonotype. CDR3 sequence reads: CATSDPRQGWTGELFF. CDR3 sequence (DNA): TGTGCCACCAGTGACCCAAGACAGGGGTGGACCGGGGAGCTGTTTTTT. The chain has TRBV24-1 and TRBJ2-2, with TRBD1 matching 8 bases. V shed 4 bases, J shed 5 bases, and the junction held 8 bases outside the gene matches. Per germline, CDR1 KGHDR and CDR2 SFDVKD. The CDR3 spans 16 residues.

This chain joins TRBV12-3 or TRBV12-4 and TRBJ2-3, with TRBD2 identical over 10 bases. This CDR3 is 16 amino acids long. Unmatched junction bases numbered 6, after V lost 2 bases and J lost 4 bases. The CDR3 bases are TGTGCCAGCAGTTTACTAGCGGGAGCTTTGGCAGATACGCAGTATTTT. Protein: CASSLLAGALADTQYF.

This clonotype was observed many times. The chain joins TRBV29-1 to TRBJ2-1; D could derive from TRBD1 or TRBD2 (6 bases each). CDR1 is SQVTM, CDR2 ANQGSEA, per germline. Trimming cost V 1 base and J 2 bases, with 18 bases left between them. This CDR3 has 17 residues. CDR3 region: CSVEGRGGLSTYNEQFF. CDR3 DNA sequence: TGCAGCGTTGAAGGTAGAGGGGGACTTTCAACCTACAATGAGCAGTTCTTC.

This clonotype has more than one count but fewer than ten. This rearrangement joins TRBV4-1 to TRBJ2-2, with 7 bases matching TRBD2. Germline V gives CDR1 MGHRA, CDR2 YSYEKL. The CDR3 totals 17 residues. The V segment lost 4 bases and the J segment 3 bases; nucleotides outside the gene matches: 11. Here the CDR3 DNA reads TGCGCCAGCAGCCGGGAGGGGTCCTGGGACGACACCGGGGAGCTGTTTTTT. Protein sequence: CASSREGSWDDTGELFF.

This sequence joins TRBV12-3 or TRBV12-4 and TRBJ1-1, with D tentatively TRBD1 (5 bases). The CDR3 covers 15 residues. V was clipped by 0 bases and J by 6 bases, with 14 bases between them. The CDR3 bases are TGTGCCAGCAGTTTAGCGGTTGACAGTTACGCTGAAGCTTTCTTT. Amino acids: CASSLAVDSYAEAFF.

The chain uses TRBV20-1 and TRBJ1-5; D remains ambiguous. CDR1 is DFQATT, CDR2 SNEGSKA, per germline (reference sequence). V lost 0 bases and J 0 bases, leaving 9 bases between the germline ends. The CDR3 is made up of 15 amino acids. Here the CDR3 DNA reads TGCAGTGCTAGAGATAGGATTTATAGCAATCAGCCCCAGCATTTT. Its protein product is CSARDRIYSNQPQHF.

The chain combines TRBV19 with TRBJ2-7; tentatively, D is TRBD1 (6 bases). Trimming left V 7 bases short and J 5 bases short, with 18 bases between. CDR1 is LNHDA and CDR2 is SQIVND in the germline V gene (reference sequence). The CDR3 is 14 residues long. In DNA, the CDR3 is TGTGCCAGTACCGACAGGAATCAGGTCGACGAGCAGTACTTC. This encodes CASTDRNQVDEQYF.

This clonotype was observed a few times. The chain combines TRBV28 with TRBJ2-2; TRBD1 agrees at 9 bases. J was trimmed by 2 bases and V by 7 bases; bases with no gene match: 8. This CDR3 is 16 amino acids long. CDR1 is MDHEN, CDR2 SYDVKM, per germline. CDR3 sequence reads: CASTSRQGGNTGELFF. In DNA, the CDR3 is TGTGCCAGCACCTCCCGACAGGGGGGCAACACCGGGGAGCTGTTTTTT.

The chain recombines TRBV3-1 with TRBJ2-3; D may be TRBD2 (6 bases). The CDR3 spans 15 residues. The V end was cut by 1 base, the J end by 2 bases, with 10 bases between. CDR1 and CDR2 from the germline V gene are LGHDT and YNNKEL (reference sequence). The CDR3 here is CASSQGGTPTDTQYF. Written as DNA, the CDR3 is TGTGCCAGCAGCCAAGGCGGGACCCCCACAGATACGCAGTATTTT.

The chain carries TRBV5-1 and TRBJ2-2; TRBD2 matches at 8 bases. J was trimmed by 2 bases and V by 3 bases; bases with no gene match: 9. Germline CDR1 and CDR2: SGHRS and YFSETQ. The CDR3 covers 17 residues. The CDR3 sequence: CASSSPPGLVNTGELFF. Written as DNA, the CDR3 is TGCGCCAGCAGCTCCCCCCCGGGACTAGTCAACACCGGGGAGCTGTTTTTT.

This clonotype has just a few counts. The chain combines TRBV9 with TRBJ1-4; possible D gene TRBD1, 5 bases. The CDR3 runs 16 residues. V was cut by 3 bases and J by 0 bases, with 12 bases left in between. The V gene's germline CDR1 is SGDLS and CDR2 YYNGEE. CDR3 sequence: CASSASGISTNEKLFF. The CDR3 nucleotides are TGTGCCAGCAGCGCATCAGGGATATCAACTAATGAAAAACTGTTTTTT.

This clonotype was seen a few times. CDR3 amino acids: CASSPISLVTGELFF. The DNA of the CDR3 is TGTGCCAGCAGCCCAATTTCATTGGTCACCGGGGAGCTGTTTTTT. The rearrangement links TRBV12-1 to TRBJ2-2. TRBV12-1 counts as a pseudogene. CDR3 length: 15 residues.

This clonotype was counted a few times. V usage is TRBV28 and J usage is TRBJ2-1, with a weak D call TRBD2 (5 bases). Deletions cut 5 bases from V and 9 bases from J, with 17 bases between. Germline CDR1 is MDHEN and CDR2 is SYDVKM. CDR3 length: 14 amino acids. The CDR3 DNA reads as TGTGCCAGCAGTCAGAGTGGGAGAGGAGTTGAGCAGTTCTTC. It is translated as CASSQSGRGVEQFF.

This clonotype appeared many times. The chain is built from TRBV10-3 and TRBJ2-7, with 12 bases identical to TRBD1. From germline, CDR1 is ENHRY and CDR2 SYGVKD. The CDR3 totals 17 residues. Losses at the gene ends were 6 bases for V and 2 bases for J; bases not matched to a gene: 11. The CDR3 sequence is CAIRAGTGGAGTYEQYF. CDR3 sequence (DNA): TGTGCCATCAGGGCCGGGACAGGGGGCGCAGGGACCTACGAGCAGTACTTC.

This chain uses TRBV7-2 with TRBJ2-4; TRBD2 might be the D (6 bases). This CDR3 region has 14 residues. Germline V gene data show CDR1 as SGHTA and CDR2 as FQGNSA. V shed 5 bases and J shed 1 base, with 9 bases lying between them. CDR3 sequence (DNA): TGTGCCAGCAGCGGAGGGAGGGCCAAAAACATTCAGTACTTC. Amino acid sequence: CASSGGRAKNIQYF.

This clonotype occurred a few times. V usage is TRBV20-1 and J usage is TRBJ1-5; 9 bases align to TRBD1. This CDR3 is built from 14 residues. CDR1 DFQATT and CDR2 SNEGSKA come from the germline V gene (reference sequence). V gave up 3 bases and J gave up 6 bases; unmatched junction bases: 6. The CDR3 protein is CSASPTGGGQPQHF. For the CDR3, the DNA is TGCAGTGCTAGCCCGACAGGGGGAGGTCAGCCCCAGCATTTT.

The table lists this clonotype with a few counts. The V gene is TRBV6-2 or TRBV6-3, the J gene TRBJ2-7, with D unclear. Deletions cut 2 bases from V and 6 bases from J, with 11 bases between. CDR3 length: 13 amino acids. The germline gives CDR1 MNHEY, CDR2 SVGEGT. The CDR3 loop reads CASSYTHLGEQYF. DNA of the CDR3: TGTGCCAGCAGTTACACCCACTTGGGCGAGCAGTACTTC.